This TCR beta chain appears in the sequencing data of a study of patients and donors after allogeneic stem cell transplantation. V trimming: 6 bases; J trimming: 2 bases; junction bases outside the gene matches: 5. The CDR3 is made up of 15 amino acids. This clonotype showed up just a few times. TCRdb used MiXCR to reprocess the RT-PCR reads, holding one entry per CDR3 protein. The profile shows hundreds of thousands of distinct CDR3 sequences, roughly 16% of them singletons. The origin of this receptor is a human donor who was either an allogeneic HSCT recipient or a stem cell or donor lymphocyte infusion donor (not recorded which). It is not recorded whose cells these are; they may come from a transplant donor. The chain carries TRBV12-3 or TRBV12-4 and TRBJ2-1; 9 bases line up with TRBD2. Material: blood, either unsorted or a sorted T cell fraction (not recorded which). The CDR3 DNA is TGTGCCAGCAGGCCCGGACTAGCGACCTACAATGAGCAGTTCTTC. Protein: CASRPGLATYNEQFF.